The 12 T cell receptor beta chains reported below all come from one sample, sequenced in a study of blood T cells in healthy people across ages. A second roughly 6 to 11 cycle PCR used barcoded and J-beta primers. TCRdb ran MiXCR on the 5' RACE reads and lists one entry per CDR3 protein. The top ten clones hold about 7.7% of a sample with 1.5 million to 2 million distinct CDR3 sequences, about 30% of them seen once. Sample: blood. The receptors were gathered from a woman in her twenties or thirties in good health.

This rearrangement joins TRBV11-2 to TRBJ2-1, with D unresolved. This CDR3 is built from 12 residues. Per germline, CDR1 SGHAT and CDR2 FQNNGV. V lost 9 bases, J lost 10 bases, and 16 bases lay in between. In nucleotides, the CDR3 is TGTGCCAGAAGCCCTCCATTCCAAGAGCAGTTCTTC. This translates into CARSPPFQEQFF.

In this sample, this clonotype turned up many times. The J gene is TRBJ1-2, the V gene TRBV4-1, with D unclear. Germline values: CDR1 MGHRA, CDR2 YSYEKL. This CDR3 has 15 amino acids. V was clipped by 1 base and J by 2 bases, with 11 bases between them. The CDR3 coding sequence is TGCGCCAGCAGCCAAGGTGTCAGCAGGAACTATGGCTACACCTTC. Protein sequence: CASSQGVSRNYGYTF.

This clonotype was counted between two and nine times. The V gene is TRBV6-6, the J gene TRBJ1-2; TRBD1 agrees at 9 bases. Germline assignment: CDR1 MNHNY and CDR2 SVGAGI (reference sequence). The CDR3 consists of 14 residues. V shed 10 bases, J shed 4 bases, and the junction held 10 bases outside the gene matches. The CDR3 DNA sequence: TGTGCCACGGTCCCGGGACAGGGACTCTATGGCTACACCTTC. Translated, it gives CATVPGQGLYGYTF.

The count of this clonotype is one. The chain uses TRBV2 and TRBJ2-3, with TRBD2 as a possible D gene (6 bases). The CDR3 has 14 amino acids. CDR1 and CDR2 from the germline V gene are SNHLY and FYNNEI. With 0 bases removed from V and 8 bases from J, the gap between germline ends came to 12 bases. CDR3 loop: CASSEARWRGTQYF. CDR3 nucleotide sequence: TGTGCCAGCAGTGAAGCCAGGTGGAGGGGTACGCAGTATTTT.

Note on this clonotype: A much larger clone differs from this one at a single base, so this may be a read error. The V gene is TRBV5-1, the J gene TRBJ2-5; maybe TRBD2 (6 bases). This CDR3 is 11 amino acids long. The V and J ends lost 5 bases and 5 bases respectively, with 7 bases between them. The germline gives CDR1 SGHRS, CDR2 YFSETQ. CDR3 DNA: TGCGCCAGCAGGCGGGATGAGACCCAGTACTTC. Amino acid sequence: CASRRDETQYF. The whole variable domain, remainder taken from reference TRBV5-1 and TRBJ2-5, is KAGVTQTPRYLIKTRGQQVTLSCSPISGHRSVSWYQQTPGQGLQFLFEYFSETQRNKGNFPGRFSGRQFSNSRSEMNVSTLELGDSALYLCASRRDETQYFGPGTRLLVL.

The chain couples TRBV28 to TRBJ1-4; 8 nucleotides match TRBD1. The CDR3 loop spans 14 amino acids. The junction had 8 bases not matched to a gene; V was cut back by 6 bases and J by 8 bases. Germline V lookup: CDR1 MDHEN, CDR2 SYDVKM. CDR3 amino acids: CASSRRQGKEKLFF. The CDR3 DNA is TGTGCCAGCAGCCGTCGACAGGGGAAAGAAAAACTGTTTTTT.

This clonotype has just a few counts. This chain connects TRBV14 to TRBJ2-1; D remains unclear. Looked up from germline, CDR1 is SGHDN and CDR2 is FVKESK. V gave up 0 bases and J gave up 9 bases, with 9 bases separating them. There are 13 residues in the CDR3. CDR3 protein: CASSQDTVTEQFF. As DNA, the CDR3 is TGTGCCAGCAGCCAAGATACGGTCACTGAGCAGTTCTTC.

In this sample, this clonotype turned up a few times. The chain is built from TRBV6-5 and TRBJ2-5; possible D gene TRBD2, 5 bases. Germline V gives CDR1 MNHEY, CDR2 SVGAGI. The CDR3 spans 15 residues. Trimming stripped 1 base from V and 5 bases from J, with 14 bases between. The CDR3 nucleotides are TGTGCCAGCAGTTACTATGCATTCTCGGGGGAGACCCAGTACTTC. Encoded protein: CASSYYAFSGETQYF.

This clonotype appeared a few times. The genes are TRBV27 and TRBJ2-7; D unclear. CDR1 and CDR2 from the germline V gene are MNHEY and SMNVEV (reference sequence). With 2 bases removed from V and 0 bases from J, the gap between germline ends came to 14 bases. There are 16 residues in the CDR3. The CDR3 DNA follows: TGTGCCAGCAGTTTACCCCGGACCGAAAACTCCTACGAGCAGTACTTC. The encoded protein is CASSLPRTENSYEQYF.

The chain uses TRBV7-2 and TRBJ2-7; a weak D match, TRBD1 (5 bases). From germline, CDR1 is SGHTA and CDR2 FQGNSA. The CDR3 consists of 15 residues. V shed 3 bases and J shed 2 bases, with 14 bases lying between them. The CDR3 DNA follows: TGTGCCAGCAGCTTGGGGCCAGGGTCCCCCTACGAGCAGTACTTC. Amino acids: CASSLGPGSPYEQYF. The full variable domain, rest sourced from reference TRBV7-2 and TRBJ2-7, is GAGVSQSPSNKVTEKGKDVELRCDPISGHTALYWYRQSLGQGLEFLIYFQGNSAPDKSGLPSDRFSAERTGGSVSTLTIQRTQQEDSAVYLCASSLGPGSPYEQYFGPGTRLTVT.

The V call is TRBV29-1, the J call TRBJ2-3; D might be TRBD2 (7 bases). This CDR3 is built from 14 residues. Germline assignment: CDR1 SQVTM and CDR2 ANQGSEA. Trimming removed 7 bases from V and 4 bases from J, with 18 bases in between. For the CDR3, the DNA is TGCAGCGGTGGCGGGGGCCCCGGGGCAGATACGCAGTATTTT. Translation: CSGGGGPGADTQYF.

Concerning this clonotype itself: Since a much larger clone is just one base distant, this may be a read error. The V and J genes are TRBV29-1 and TRBJ2-4; TRBD2 might be the D (6 bases). The germline V gene encodes CDR1 SQVTM and CDR2 ANQGSEA. V lost 7 bases to trimming and J lost 1 base, with 14 bases between them. The CDR3 consists of 14 residues. The DNA of the CDR3 is TGCAGCGCCGGGGGTGGAGGGGCCAAAAACATTCAGTACTTC. This translates into CSAGGGGAKNIQYF.